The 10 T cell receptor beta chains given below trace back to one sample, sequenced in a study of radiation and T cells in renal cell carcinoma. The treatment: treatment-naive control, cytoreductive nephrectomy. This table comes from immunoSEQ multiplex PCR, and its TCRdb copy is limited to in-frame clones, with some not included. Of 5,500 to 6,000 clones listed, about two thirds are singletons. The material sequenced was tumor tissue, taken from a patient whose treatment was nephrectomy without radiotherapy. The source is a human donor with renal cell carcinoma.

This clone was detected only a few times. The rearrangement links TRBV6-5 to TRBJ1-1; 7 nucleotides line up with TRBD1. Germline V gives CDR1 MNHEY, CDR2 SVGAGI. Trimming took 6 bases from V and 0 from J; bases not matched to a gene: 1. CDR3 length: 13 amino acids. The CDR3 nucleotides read TGTGCCAGCAGCAGGGGGATGAACACTGAAGCTTTCTTT. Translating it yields CASSRGMNTEAFF.

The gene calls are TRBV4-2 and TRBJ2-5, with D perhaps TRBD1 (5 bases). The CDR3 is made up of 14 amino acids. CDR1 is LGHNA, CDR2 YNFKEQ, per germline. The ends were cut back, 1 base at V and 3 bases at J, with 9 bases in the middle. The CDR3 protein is CASSQVDREETQYF. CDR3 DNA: TGTGCCAGCAGCCAAGTTGACAGAGAAGAGACCCAGTACTTC.

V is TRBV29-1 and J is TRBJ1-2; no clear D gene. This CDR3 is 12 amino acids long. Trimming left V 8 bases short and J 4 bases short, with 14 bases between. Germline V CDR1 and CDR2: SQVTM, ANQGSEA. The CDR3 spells CSSTTDAYGYTF. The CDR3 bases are TGCAGCTCAACGACGGACGCCTATGGCTACACCTTC.

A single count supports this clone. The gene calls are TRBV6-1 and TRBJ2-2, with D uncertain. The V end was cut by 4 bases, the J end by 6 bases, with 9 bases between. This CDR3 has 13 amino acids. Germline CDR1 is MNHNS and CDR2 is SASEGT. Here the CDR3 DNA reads TGTGCCAGCAGTGTTTCTGGGGCCGGGGAGCTGTTTTTT. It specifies CASSVSGAGELFF.

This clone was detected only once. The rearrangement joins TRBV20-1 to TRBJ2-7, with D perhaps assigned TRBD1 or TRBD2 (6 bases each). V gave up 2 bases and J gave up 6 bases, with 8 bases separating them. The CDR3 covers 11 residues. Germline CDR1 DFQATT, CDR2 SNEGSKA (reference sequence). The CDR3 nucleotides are TGCAGTGCTAGACCGGGGGCCGAGCAGTACTTC. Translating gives CSARPGAEQYF.

The CDR3 DNA reads TGTGCCAGCAGAAAAGCCGGGACATCCTCCTACGAGCAGTACTTC. Amino acid sequence: CASRKAGTSSYEQYF. This chain uses TRBV6-1 with TRBJ2-7; D possibly corresponds to TRBD1 (6 bases). Germline CDR1 reads MNHNS; CDR2 reads SASEGT. The V and J ends lost 6 bases and 0 bases respectively, with 15 bases between them. There are 15 residues in the CDR3.

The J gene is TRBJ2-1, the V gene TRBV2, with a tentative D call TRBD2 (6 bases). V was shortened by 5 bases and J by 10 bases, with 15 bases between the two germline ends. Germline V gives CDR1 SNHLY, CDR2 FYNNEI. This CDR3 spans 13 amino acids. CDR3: CASSMTTSSEQFF. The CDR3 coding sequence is TGTGCCAGCAGTATGACGACTAGTAGCGAGCAGTTCTTC.

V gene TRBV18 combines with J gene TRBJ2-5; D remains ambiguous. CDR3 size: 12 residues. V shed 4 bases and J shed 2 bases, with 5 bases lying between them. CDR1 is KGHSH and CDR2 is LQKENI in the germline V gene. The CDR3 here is CASSRPQETQYF. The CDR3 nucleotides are TGTGCCAGCTCACGGCCACAAGAGACCCAGTACTTC.

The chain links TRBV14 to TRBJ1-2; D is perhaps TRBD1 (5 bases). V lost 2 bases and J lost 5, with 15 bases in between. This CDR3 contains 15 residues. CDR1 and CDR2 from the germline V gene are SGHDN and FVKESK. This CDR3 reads CASSQSPGTVYGYTF. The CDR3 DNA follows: TGTGCCAGCAGCCAAAGTCCCGGGACGGTTTATGGCTACACCTTC.

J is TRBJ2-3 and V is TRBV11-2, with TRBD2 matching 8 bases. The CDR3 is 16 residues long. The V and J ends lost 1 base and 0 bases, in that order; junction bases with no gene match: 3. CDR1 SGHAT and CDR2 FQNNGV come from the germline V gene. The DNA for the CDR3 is TGTGCCAGCAGCTTAGCGGCGGGGGGTAGCACAGATACGCAGTATTTT. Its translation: CASSLAAGGSTDTQYF.